This T cell receptor (beta chain) was observed in a study of OX40 agonist ivuxolimab in advanced cancers. Study overall: It was permissible to have had prior anti-PD-1, anti-PD-L1 or anti-CTLA-4 therapy, and around 40% had some. Findings and limits, study-wide: Researchers report that CD8+ T cells had, on average, more expanded clones than CD4+. Low normalized T-cell clonal expansion was additionally recorded for some nonresponders.

This clone was seen just once. The target antigen is unknown. The protocol was immunoSEQ multiplex PCR, while the TCRdb copy is restricted to in-frame clones and leaves out a portion. Of roughly 61,000 clones in the sample, about 88% were seen once. CDR3 length: 16 residues. V gave up 4 bases and J gave up 0 bases, with 13 bases separating them. Germline V lookup: CDR1 LGHNA, CDR2 YNFKEQ. This specimen was CD4+ or CD8+ T cells sorted from blood, taken in a trial of the OX40 agonist ivuxolimab. The chain employs TRBV4-2 and TRBJ2-1; possibly TRBD1 for D (6 bases). The TCR originated in an adult with an advanced solid tumor such as melanoma, head and neck, liver or kidney cancer. DNA of the CDR3: TGTGCCAGCAGCCCCAGGGGTCCTGACTCCTACAATGAGCAGTTCTTC. Amino acids: CASSPRGPDSYNEQFF.